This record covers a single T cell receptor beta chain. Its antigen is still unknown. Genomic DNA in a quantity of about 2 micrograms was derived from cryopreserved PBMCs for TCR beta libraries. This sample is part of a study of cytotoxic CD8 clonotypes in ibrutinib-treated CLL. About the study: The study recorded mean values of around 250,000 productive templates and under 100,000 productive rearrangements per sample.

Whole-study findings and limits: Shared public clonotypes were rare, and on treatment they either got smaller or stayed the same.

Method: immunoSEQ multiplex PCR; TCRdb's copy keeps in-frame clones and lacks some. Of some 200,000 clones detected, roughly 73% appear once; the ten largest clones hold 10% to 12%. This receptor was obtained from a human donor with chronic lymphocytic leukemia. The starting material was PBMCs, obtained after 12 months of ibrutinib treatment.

CDR3 sequence reads: CASSQAVGPYEQYF. CDR3 in DNA: TGCGCCAGCAGCCAAGCGGTGGGTCCCTACGAGCAGTACTTC. The V and J genes are TRBV4-1 and TRBJ2-7; D unresolved. Trimming shortened V by 1 base and J by 2 bases, and 9 bases separated the two germline ends. This CDR3 has 14 residues. The germline gives CDR1 MGHRA, CDR2 YSYEKL.